The 28 T cell receptor beta chains listed next were all sequenced from one sample in a study of T cell repertoires in cytomegalovirus infection. MiXCR, applied by TCRdb to the reads, yields one record per CDR3 protein. The data show roughly 500,000 distinct CDR3 sequences, with approximately 10% seen just once and roughly 10% held by the top ten. Sequenced: PBMCs. These receptor sequences come from a human donor in good health (CMV status not recorded). Some clones in this sample may be carry-over from other donors' samples.

This clonotype has more than one count but fewer than ten. The chain joins TRBV7-9 to TRBJ1-1; D remains ambiguous. The CDR3 loop spans 13 amino acids. Germline CDR1 is SEHNR and CDR2 is FQNEAQ (reference sequence). Deletions cut 5 bases from V and 5 bases from J, with 12 bases between. CDR3 sequence: CASSGFLGTEAFF. CDR3 DNA: TGTGCCAGCAGCGGGTTTCTAGGGACTGAAGCTTTCTTT.

This clonotype was seen a few times. J is TRBJ1-1 and V is TRBV7-9, with TRBD1 matching over 11 bases. The CDR3 runs to 13 residues. Trimming cost V 5 bases and J 10 bases; bases outside gene matches: 6. The germline gives CDR1 SEHNR, CDR2 FQNEAQ (reference sequence). CDR3 DNA: TGTGCCAGCAGCCCGGGACAGGGGGGGACAGCTTTCTTT. It is translated as CASSPGQGGTAFF.

The J gene is TRBJ1-4, the V gene TRBV2; D is unclear. The V gene's germline CDR1 is SNHLY and CDR2 FYNNEI. The CDR3 covers 16 residues. Deletions cut 3 bases from V and 1 base from J, with 12 bases between. For the CDR3, the DNA is TGTGCCAGCAGTGACGGGAGATCGGGAACTAATGAAAAACTGTTTTTT. Its translation: CASSDGRSGTNEKLFF.

This clonotype was found many times. The genes are TRBV6-1 and TRBJ2-1; 7 nucleotides agree with TRBD2. Germline lookup yields CDR1 MNHNS and CDR2 SASEGT. V shed 2 bases, J shed 3 bases, and the junction held 4 bases outside the gene matches. CDR3 length: 15 amino acids. The CDR3 DNA is TGTGCCAGCAGTGAACAGCGGGAAGTCTACAATGAGCAGTTCTTC. Protein sequence: CASSEQREVYNEQFF.

CDR3 region: CASSTTGSLKNTEAFF. The CDR3 region has the DNA TGTGCCAGCAGCACCACAGGGTCCCTCAAAAACACTGAAGCTTTCTTT. V is TRBV9 and J is TRBJ1-1, with a possible D match to TRBD1 (6 bases). CDR1 and CDR2 (germline): SGDLS, YYNGEE. V shed 4 bases and J shed 2 bases, with 18 bases lying between them. The CDR3 is made up of 16 amino acids.

This clonotype was found many times. This chain links TRBV28 with TRBJ1-5; weak D call: TRBD1 (5 bases). The CDR3 runs 14 residues. Germline V gene lookup returns CDR1 MDHEN and CDR2 SYDVKM. Trimming pared 2 bases from V and 7 bases from J, leaving 12 bases between. The CDR3 DNA is TGTGCCAGCAGTTTAGGAGGGTCAGGGCAGCCCCAGCATTTT. Residues: CASSLGGSGQPQHF.

This clonotype was seen repeatedly, ten times or more. The chain joins TRBV6-1 to TRBJ2-5; weak D call: TRBD1 (5 bases). V was cut by 4 bases and J by 5 bases, with 14 bases left in between. This CDR3 contains 14 residues. Germline V gives CDR1 MNHNS, CDR2 SASEGT. CDR3 loop: CASSVATGAETQYF. As DNA, the CDR3 is TGTGCCAGCAGTGTGGCCACAGGTGCCGAGACCCAGTACTTC.

This clonotype was detected ten times or more. The chain recombines TRBV7-8 with TRBJ2-1; TRBD2 agrees at 13 bases. This CDR3 is 19 amino acids long. Per germline, CDR1 SGHVS and CDR2 FQNEAQ. The ends lost 2 bases at V and 7 bases at J; junction bases unmatched: 14. CDR3 region: CASSLSAPGLAGVKNEQFF. In DNA form, the CDR3 reads TGTGCCAGCAGCTTATCCGCACCAGGACTAGCGGGAGTCAAGAATGAGCAGTTCTTC.

This clonotype was recorded many times. This sequence joins TRBV7-2 and TRBJ1-1, with 7 bases lining up with TRBD1. CDR3 length: 14 residues. Germline CDR1 is SGHTA and CDR2 is FQGNSA. The J segment lost 5 bases and the V segment lost 5 bases, leaving 8 bases of the junction unmatched. The CDR3 DNA sequence: TGTGCCAGCAGCGCCCAGGGGGGGAGAACTGAAGCTTTCTTT. Its translation is CASSAQGGRTEAFF.

Concerning this clonotype: This may arise from a read error, as a much more abundant clone is one base away. The chain has TRBV5-3 and TRBJ2-1; maybe TRBD2 (5 bases). TRBV5-3 is reported as an ORF; its role is uncertain. CDR3 length: 15 residues. Here the CDR3 reads CTSSSLVETYNEQFF. CDR3 coding DNA: TGTACCAGCAGTTCACTAGTCGAAACCTACAATGAGCAGTTCTTC.

This clonotype was recorded many times. This chain uses TRBV5-6 with TRBJ2-1; possible D gene TRBD2, 6 bases. The CDR3 extends over 15 amino acids. The V gene lost 5 bases and the J gene lost 2 bases, with 14 bases spanning the gap. Germline V gene data show CDR1 as SGHDT and CDR2 as YYEEEE. CDR3 in amino acids: CASRGGTGAYNEQFF. In nucleotides, the CDR3 is TGTGCCAGCAGGGGCGGGACGGGAGCCTACAATGAGCAGTTCTTC.

This clonotype was detected many times. V gene TRBV5-6 combines with J gene TRBJ2-5, with D perhaps assigned TRBD1 or TRBD2 (5 bases each). The CDR3 covers 14 residues. The V gene lost 4 bases and the J gene lost 2 bases, with 12 bases spanning the gap. Per the germline V gene, CDR1 is SGHDT and CDR2 is YYEEEE. CDR3 loop: CASSKRDGQETQYF. In nucleotides, the CDR3 is TGTGCCAGCAGCAAACGGGACGGACAAGAGACCCAGTACTTC. Full variable domain (remainder filled in from reference TRBV5-6 and TRBJ2-5): DAGVTQSPTHLIKTRGQQVTLRCSPKSGHDTVSWYQQALGQGPQFIFQYYEEEERQRGNFPDRFSGHQFPNYSSELNVNALLLGDSALYLCASSKRDGQETQYFGPGTRLLVL.

This clonotype has ten or more counts. The J gene is TRBJ2-1, the V gene TRBV7-2; the match to TRBD1 covers 8 bases. The ends lost 1 base at V and 8 bases at J; junction bases unmatched: 10. This CDR3 region has 16 residues. Germline values: CDR1 SGHTA, CDR2 FQGNSA. The CDR3, as DNA: TGTGCCAGCAGCTTAGGAAAGACAGGGGCCAGGGATGAGCAGTTCTTC. Protein product: CASSLGKTGARDEQFF.

The sample holds a few counts of this clonotype. The chain joins TRBV11-2 to TRBJ2-3; 11 positions match TRBD2. Germline V gives CDR1 SGHAT, CDR2 FQNNGV. The CDR3 extends over 18 amino acids. The V gene end was trimmed by 1 base and the J gene end by 0 bases; junction bases not matched to a gene: 6. CDR3: CASSLGGTSGASTDTQYF. Written as DNA, the CDR3 is TGTGCCAGCAGCTTAGGCGGGACTAGCGGAGCTAGCACAGATACGCAGTATTTT.

This clonotype showed up many times. This chain links TRBV4-2 with TRBJ1-1; perhaps TRBD1 as D (6 bases). This CDR3 contains 16 residues. The ends were cut back, 3 bases at V and 0 bases at J, with 14 bases in the middle. Per germline, CDR1 LGHNA and CDR2 YNFKEQ. The CDR3 sequence: CASSQGAGILNTEAFF. The DNA for the CDR3 is TGTGCCAGCAGCCAGGGGGCAGGGATCCTGAACACTGAAGCTTTCTTT.

V gene TRBV9 combines with J gene TRBJ1-4; tentatively, D is TRBD1 (5 bases). This CDR3 is built from 15 residues. V was shortened by 0 bases and J by 8 bases, with 14 bases between the two germline ends. Germline V gives CDR1 SGDLS, CDR2 YYNGEE. The CDR3 DNA reads TGTGCCAGCAGCGTAGCCACAGGAATCGGGGAAAAACTGTTTTTT. Translating gives CASSVATGIGEKLFF.

Many counts were recorded for this clonotype. It may be a read error: a sequence one base away is much more abundant. The chain has TRBV7-3 and TRBJ1-1; D is ambiguous. The V end was cut by 4 bases, the J end by 1 base, with 7 bases between. This CDR3 is 13 amino acids long. The germline V gene encodes CDR1 SGHTA and CDR2 FQGTGA. The CDR3 coding sequence is TGTGCCAGCAGCTCCGGTGAGAACACTGAAGCTTTCTTT. Its translation: CASSSGENTEAFF.

This clonotype has at least ten counts. The chain carries TRBV10-3 and TRBJ2-1, with D maybe TRBD1 (6 bases). V lost 6 bases, J lost 0 bases, and 15 bases lay in between. In germline, CDR1 is ENHRY, CDR2 SYGVKD. The CDR3 runs 16 residues. The CDR3 loop reads CAIRPDRLISYNEQFF. The DNA of the CDR3 is TGTGCCATCAGACCCGACAGGCTCATCTCCTACAATGAGCAGTTCTTC.

This clonotype was counted many times. This sequence joins TRBV7-2 and TRBJ2-7, with 13 bases identical to TRBD2. This CDR3 contains 18 residues. The ends lost 0 bases at V and 7 bases at J; junction bases unmatched: 12. CDR1 and CDR2 (germline): SGHTA, FQGNSA. This chain's CDR3 is CASSLATILAGGPGEQYF. CDR3 in DNA: TGTGCCAGCAGCTTAGCCACAATACTAGCGGGAGGGCCTGGAGAGCAGTACTTC.

This clonotype was observed a few times. The chain employs TRBV11-2 and TRBJ1-1, with 7 bases fitting TRBD1. The CDR3 has 14 amino acids. The germline gives CDR1 SGHAT, CDR2 FQNNGV. Unmatched junction bases numbered 4, after V lost 1 base and J lost 5 bases. The CDR3 here is CASSLVQGKTEAFF. The CDR3 nucleotides are TGTGCCAGCAGCTTAGTACAGGGGAAAACTGAAGCTTTCTTT.

This clonotype was detected ten times or more. The rearrangement joins TRBV23-1 to TRBJ2-1; TRBD1 agrees at 7 bases. TRBV23-1 is annotated as an ORF whose role is uncertain. The CDR3 consists of 17 residues. Trimming removed 3 bases from V and 1 base from J; junction bases left unmatched: 9. The CDR3 nucleotides are TGCGCCAGCAGTCATTACGACAGGGCGCCATCCTACAATGAGCAGTTCTTC. This encodes CASSHYDRAPSYNEQFF.

V and J are TRBV20-1 and TRBJ2-3; 7 bases align to TRBD2. The J segment lost 1 base and the V segment lost 5 bases, leaving 9 bases of the junction unmatched. Germline V CDR1 and CDR2: DFQATT, SNEGSKA (reference sequence). The CDR3 has 15 amino acids. The CDR3 bases are TGCAGTGCTTCCTCGGGCGGGAGTGGCACAGATACGCAGTATTTT. It codes for CSASSGGSGTDTQYF.

This clonotype was found a few times. The chain couples TRBV18 to TRBJ2-3; 10 bases are shared with TRBD2. The CDR3 runs to 19 residues. The V gene end was trimmed by 4 bases and the J gene end by 1 base; junction bases not matched to a gene: 14. Germline CDR1 reads KGHSH; CDR2 reads LQKENI. The CDR3 DNA follows: TGTGCCAGCTCACGGACTAGCGGAAGGGGTCTGTTTGGCACAGATACGCAGTATTTT. The encoded protein is CASSRTSGRGLFGTDTQYF.

This clonotype was detected a few times. The gene calls are TRBV20-1 and TRBJ2-7; 9 bases agree with TRBD2. Germline CDR1 is DFQATT and CDR2 is SNEGSKA (reference sequence). V lost 5 bases, J lost 0 bases, and 5 bases stayed unmatched. There are 14 residues in the CDR3. The CDR3 loop is CSAPRLAVSYEQYF. In DNA form, the CDR3 reads TGCAGTGCTCCCCGACTAGCGGTCTCCTACGAGCAGTACTTC.

The gene calls are TRBV12-3 or TRBV12-4 and TRBJ2-1; TRBD2 aligns across 9 bases. V lost 2 bases to trimming and J lost 6 bases; unmatched junction nucleotides: 20. CDR3 length equals 20 residues. The CDR3: CASSLMVAYGAGGPINEQFF. The CDR3, as DNA: TGTGCCAGCAGTTTAATGGTAGCCTATGGGGCGGGAGGGCCGATCAATGAGCAGTTCTTC.

Details on this clonotype: A junction end diverges from the germline sequence, so it may reflect a read error. The CDR3 nucleotides are TGTGCCAGCAGTTTGTTCGGGGGCCAAGAGGCCCAGTACTTC. It yields the protein CASSLFGGQEAQYF. The rearrangement joins TRBV12-3 or TRBV12-4 to TRBJ2-5, with D perhaps TRBD1 or TRBD2 (6 bases each). The CDR3 runs to 14 residues.

In its sample, this clonotype was seen many times. The chain employs TRBV20-1 and TRBJ1-5, with no clear D. In germline, CDR1 is DFQATT, CDR2 SNEGSKA (reference sequence). The CDR3 runs to 15 residues. Trimming cost V 3 bases and J 0 bases, with 12 bases left between them. The CDR3 loop reads CSARGLGYSNQPQHF. CDR3 coding DNA: TGCAGTGCTAGGGGTCTGGGGTATAGCAATCAGCCCCAGCATTTT.

This chain joins TRBV20-1 and TRBJ1-6, with a possible D match to TRBD1 (6 bases). This CDR3 has 15 residues. The germline V and J ends were trimmed by 5 bases and 6 bases, with 17 bases remaining between them. CDR1 and CDR2 (germline): DFQATT, SNEGSKA (reference sequence). DNA of the CDR3: TGCAGTGCTCGAGCCCCTTGGGACATTAATTCACCCCTCCACTTT. Its protein is CSARAPWDINSPLHF.